The 21 T cell receptor beta chains below all came from one sample that was sequenced in a study of blood T cell repertoires in COVID-19. Here immunoSEQ multiplex PCR was the method, and the copy in TCRdb shows in-frame clones only, minus some. The sample has roughly 170,000 clones, under 90% seen once. The sequenced sample was peripheral blood. Source of these receptors: a human donor in a cohort sampled during active COVID-19.

The chain couples TRBV3-1 (or the pseudogene TRBV3-2) to TRBJ2-3; 8 positions agree with TRBD1. V shed 1 base and J 5 bases; nucleotides not matched to a gene: 5. This CDR3 comprises 15 residues. Germline V lookup: CDR1 LGHDT, CDR2 YNNKEL (reference sequence). The CDR3 DNA is TGTGCCAGCAGCCAAGCGGACAGGGAGCAAGATACGCAGTATTTT. It is translated as CASSQADREQDTQYF.

The chain combines TRBV25-1 with TRBJ1-3; 8 bases map to TRBD1. The CDR3 spans 18 residues. Trimming took 3 bases from V and 0 from J; bases not matched to a gene: 10. Looked up from germline, CDR1 is MGHDK and CDR2 is SYGVNS. Here the CDR3 reads CASSEWQGADVSGNTIYF. Here the CDR3 DNA reads TGTGCCAGCAGTGAGTGGCAGGGGGCCGACGTCTCTGGAAACACCATATATTTT.

The chain carries TRBV5-8 and TRBJ1-2, with unresolved D. CDR1 is SGHTS, CDR2 YDEGEE, per germline. V dropped 3 bases and J dropped 4 bases, with 13 bases sitting between them. CDR3 length equals 14 residues. In DNA form, the CDR3 reads TGTGCCAGCAGCTACCCCCCTCGGAGCTATGGCTACACCTTC. It yields the protein CASSYPPRSYGYTF. The full variable domain, its missing parts supplied by reference TRBV5-8 and TRBJ1-2, is EAGVTQSPTHLIKTRGQQATLRCSPISGHTSVYWYQQALGLGLQFLLWYDEGEERNRGNFPPRFSGRQFPNYSSELNVNALELEDSALYLCASSYPPRSYGYTFGSGTRLTVV.

The chain employs TRBV27 and TRBJ2-5, with D possibly matching TRBD2 (5 bases). The CDR3 runs 15 residues. Germline V gene sequence: CDR1 MNHEY, CDR2 SMNVEV (reference sequence). Between the trimmed V and J ends, which lost 5 bases and 4 bases, there was a span of 17 bases. CDR3 protein: CASSPHVRGRETQYF. CDR3 bases: TGTGCCAGCAGTCCCCATGTTAGAGGGCGAGAGACCCAGTACTTC.

V is TRBV5-6 and J is TRBJ2-7, with D perhaps matching TRBD2 (8 bases). Germline CDR1 and CDR2: SGHDT and YYEEEE. V lost 4 bases and J 3 bases, leaving 17 bases between the germline ends. There are 15 residues in the CDR3. The CDR3 region has the DNA TGTGCCAGCAGCCGACAGGGACTAGGTCACTACGAGCAGTACTTC. This codes for CASSRQGLGHYEQYF. Looking up the rest from reference TRBV5-6 and TRBJ2-7 gives the full variable domain: DAGVTQSPTHLIKTRGQQVTLRCSPKSGHDTVSWYQQALGQGPQFIFQYYEEEERQRGNFPDRFSGHQFPNYSSELNVNALLLGDSALYLCASSRQGLGHYEQYFGPGTRLTVT.

J is TRBJ1-1 and V is TRBV15, with D unclear. This CDR3 region has 12 residues. Trimming stripped 8 bases from V and 8 bases from J, with 15 bases between. Germline V lookup: CDR1 LNHNV, CDR2 YYDKDF (reference sequence). The CDR3 reads CATSSSGAEAFF. DNA for the CDR3: TGTGCCACCTCTAGCTCGGGTGCCGAAGCTTTCTTT.

Only a few counts were recorded for this clone. J is TRBJ1-2 and V is TRBV5-1; D gene uncertain. The CDR3 loop spans 13 amino acids. V gave up 1 base and J gave up 6 bases, with 10 bases separating them. Germline V gene sequence: CDR1 SGHRS, CDR2 YFSETQ. CDR3 nucleotide sequence: TGCGCCAGCAGCTTGAACGGGGAGAATGGCTACACCTTC. Encoded protein: CASSLNGENGYTF.

The V and J genes are TRBV5-1 and TRBJ2-5, with a tentative D call TRBD2 (5 bases). This CDR3 comprises 13 residues. V was cut by 5 bases and J by 5 bases, with 13 bases left in between. Germline lookup yields CDR1 SGHRS and CDR2 YFSETQ. CDR3: CASRDGVQETQYF. The CDR3 DNA follows: TGCGCCAGCAGAGACGGGGTTCAGGAGACCCAGTACTTC.

The chain combines TRBV5-5 with TRBJ1-5, with D tentatively TRBD1 (6 bases). CDR3 length: 14 amino acids. V was cut by 4 bases and J by 4 bases, with 12 bases left in between. Germline CDR1 and CDR2: SGHKS and YYEKEE (reference sequence). The CDR3 here is CASSADSLNQPQHF. In DNA, the CDR3 is TGTGCCAGCAGCGCGGACAGTTTGAATCAGCCCCAGCATTTT.

The chain couples TRBV2 to TRBJ1-1; 10 nucleotides agree with TRBD1. V shed 5 bases, J shed 5 bases, and the junction held 8 bases outside the gene matches. The CDR3 runs to 15 residues. The germline V gene encodes CDR1 SNHLY and CDR2 FYNNEI. The CDR3 protein is CASSTHGTGDTEAFF. Written as DNA, the CDR3 is TGTGCCAGCAGTACTCATGGGACAGGGGATACTGAAGCTTTCTTT. The full variable domain, with the rest looked up from reference TRBV2 and TRBJ1-1, is EPEVTQTPSHQVTQMGQEVILRCVPISNHLYFYWYRQILGQKVEFLVSFYNNEISEKSEIFDDQFSVERPDGSNFTLKIRSTKLEDSAMYFCASSTHGTGDTEAFFGQGTRLTVV.

The rearrangement uses TRBV9 and TRBJ1-5; D is possibly TRBD1 (6 bases). Between the trimmed V and J ends, which lost 3 bases and 0 bases, there was a span of 13 bases. Germline CDR1 reads SGDLS; CDR2 reads YYNGEE. The CDR3 length is 16 residues. CDR3 coding DNA: TGTGCCAGCAGCGCCGGACAGACACCTAGCAATCAGCCCCAGCATTTT. Translated, it gives CASSAGQTPSNQPQHF.

J is TRBJ1-1 and V is TRBV7-9; the D gene is possibly TRBD1 (6 bases). Germline loops: CDR1 SEHNR, CDR2 FQNEAQ (reference sequence). With 7 bases removed from V and 1 base from J, the gap between germline ends came to 10 bases. This CDR3 has 13 residues. For the CDR3, the DNA is TGTGCCAGCACCCGGACAGCGAACACTGAAGCTTTCTTT. Translating gives CASTRTANTEAFF.

This chain joins TRBV5-4 and TRBJ1-1, with D perhaps matching TRBD1 (5 bases). Germline V gene data show CDR1 as SGHNT and CDR2 as YYREEE (reference sequence). Trimming left V 4 bases short and J 6 bases short, with 16 bases between. The CDR3 has 14 residues. In nucleotides, the CDR3 is TGTGCCAGCAGCACCCAGGGTTTAGGTGCTGAAGCTTTCTTT. Protein product: CASSTQGLGAEAFF.

The chain is built from TRBV9 and TRBJ1-5; 10 bases fit TRBD1. V shed 5 bases, J shed 7 bases, and the junction held 9 bases outside the gene matches. The CDR3 spans 15 residues. CDR1 SGDLS and CDR2 YYNGEE come from the germline V gene. The DNA of the CDR3 is TGTGCCAGCAGTGCAGGGACAGGGGAATGGCAGCCCCAGCATTTT. Translating it yields CASSAGTGEWQPQHF.

The gene calls are TRBV12-3 or TRBV12-4 and TRBJ2-7; tentative D call: TRBD2 (5 bases). V was shortened by 6 bases and J by 7 bases, with 16 bases between the two germline ends. The CDR3 is 13 residues long. DNA of the CDR3: TGTGCCAGCAGACGTGCAGGCCCGGGGGAGCAGTACTTC. This encodes CASRRAGPGEQYF.

This chain uses TRBV4-2 with TRBJ1-4; 9 bases are shared with TRBD1. This CDR3 has 16 amino acids. Unmatched junction bases numbered 11, after V lost 4 bases and J lost 8 bases. Germline CDR1 LGHNA, CDR2 YNFKEQ. DNA of the CDR3: TGTGCCAGCAGCCCGCGTCATAGGGACAGGGACGAAAAACTGTTTTTT. Residues: CASSPRHRDRDEKLFF.

The rearrangement uses TRBV7-3 and TRBJ2-3; D unclear. CDR3 length: 11 amino acids. The germline gives CDR1 SGHTA, CDR2 FQGTGA. Trimming cost V 3 bases and J 6 bases, with 4 bases left between them. This chain's CDR3 is CASSFGDTQYF. CDR3 nucleotides: TGTGCCAGCAGCTTCGGGGATACGCAGTATTTT.

This chain connects TRBV11-2 to TRBJ2-5; TRBD2 matches at 7 bases. Germline V gene data show CDR1 as SGHAT and CDR2 as FQNNGV. CDR3 length: 16 residues. The ends lost 0 bases at V and 5 bases at J; junction bases unmatched: 9. CDR3 sequence (DNA): TGTGCCAGCAGCTTAGAAGCCGGCGCCGGGGGGGAGACCCAGTACTTC. Protein sequence: CASSLEAGAGGETQYF.

V usage is TRBV18 and J usage is TRBJ2-1, with TRBD2 identical over 8 bases. The CDR3 spans 16 residues. Germline-derived CDR1 and CDR2 are KGHSH and LQKENI. The junction had 6 bases not matched to a gene; V was cut back by 0 bases and J by 5 bases. The CDR3: CASSPPYRGGHNEQFF. CDR3 DNA: TGTGCCAGCTCACCACCGTATCGGGGGGGACACAATGAGCAGTTCTTC. Drawing the rest from reference TRBV18 and TRBJ2-1, the complete variable domain is NAGVMQNPRHLVRRRGQEARLRCSPMKGHSHVYWYRQLPEEGLKFMVYLQKENIIDESGMPKERFSAEFPKEGPSILRIQQVVRGDSAAYFCASSPPYRGGHNEQFFGPGTRLTVL.

This clone was recorded a few times. The rearrangement links TRBV5-4 to TRBJ1-2; maybe TRBD1 (5 bases). This CDR3 spans 17 amino acids. V was clipped by 7 bases and J by 4 bases, with 26 bases between them. Germline CDR1 SGHNT, CDR2 YYREEE (reference sequence). For the CDR3, the DNA is TGTGCCAGCCCGGATGGGACTGGGGCCCCGTCTACCTATGGCTACACCTTC. Protein product: CASPDGTGAPSTYGYTF.

About this clone: This sample includes further DNA sequences coding for the same CDR3. The chain is built from TRBV27 and TRBJ1-1; the D is unclear. Germline V gene sequence: CDR1 MNHEY, CDR2 SMNVEV (reference sequence). The CDR3 is 14 amino acids. V shed 4 bases and J shed 0 bases, with 9 bases lying between them. This CDR3 is CASSYRGLNTEAFF. The CDR3 nucleotides read TGTGCCAGCAGTTATAGAGGTCTGAACACTGAAGCTTTCTTT.